The 28 T cell receptor beta chains below all came from one sample that was sequenced in a study of cytomegalovirus exposure and HLA in healthy donors (dated 2017 in TCRdb). The receptor library was made with the immunoSEQ multiplex PCR assay. The multiplex PCR relied on a mix of 60 forward primers for TCR Vbeta segments and 13 reverse primers for TCR Jbeta segments. Held by TCRdb, this immuneACCESS table contains in-frame sequences only and omits some clones. Under half of the omission traces to an unresolved V gene where checked; the cause of the rest is unknown. The table for this sample lists 100,000 or so clones; around 72% of them were counted only once. The top ten clones comprise roughly 1.9% of the sample. The sequenced sample was PBMCs. These receptors were taken from a man aged 30-40 years in good health and CMV-seronegative.

This chain uses TRBV4-1 with TRBJ1-5; D might be TRBD1 (6 bases). The CDR3 spans 18 residues. Germline lookup yields CDR1 MGHRA and CDR2 YSYEKL. The V and J ends lost 1 base and 1 base respectively, with 17 bases between them. CDR3 residues: CASSQVGGGAGSNQPQHF. The CDR3 DNA sequence: TGCGCCAGCAGCCAAGTTGGAGGGGGGGCAGGGAGCAATCAGCCCCAGCATTTT.

The genes are TRBV29-1 and TRBJ1-1, with a tentative D call TRBD1 (5 bases). In germline, CDR1 is SQVTM, CDR2 ANQGSEA. The CDR3 consists of 13 residues. V was clipped by 5 bases and J by 5 bases, with 15 bases between them. CDR3 protein: CSVLPGPGTEAFF. CDR3 DNA sequence: TGCAGCGTTCTCCCGGGCCCAGGGACTGAAGCTTTCTTT.

This chain connects TRBV18 to TRBJ1-1, with no clear D. The CDR3 runs to 16 residues. V lost 2 bases to trimming and J lost 1 base, with 14 bases between them. Germline V gene lookup returns CDR1 KGHSH and CDR2 LQKENI. The CDR3 bases are TGTGCCAGCTCACCAACGGCTGAGGCGTCGAACACTGAAGCTTTCTTT. Residues: CASSPTAEASNTEAFF.

The chain uses TRBV6-1 and TRBJ1-5, with 8 positions matching TRBD1. Germline values: CDR1 MNHNS, CDR2 SASEGT. Germline trimming cut 1 base from V and 4 bases from J; bases unmatched to any gene: 3. The CDR3 spans 15 residues. The DNA of the CDR3 is TGTGCCAGCAGTGAAGGGACAGGGATTAATCAGCCCCAGCATTTT. It yields the protein CASSEGTGINQPQHF.

This clone was observed a few times. This chain links TRBV13 with TRBJ2-7, with D possibly TRBD1 on 6 matching bases. Germline lookup yields CDR1 PRHDT and CDR2 FYEKMQ (reference sequence). Trimming took off 4 bases at V and 2 bases at J, with 18 bases between the two ends. The CDR3 runs to 16 residues. The DNA of the CDR3 is TGTGCCAGCAGCTCATCCCAGACAGGAGAAACCTACGAGCAGTACTTC. Translating gives CASSSSQTGETYEQYF.

The chain is built from TRBV7-2 and TRBJ2-7, with 13 bases aligning to TRBD2. The V gene end was trimmed by 4 bases and the J gene end by 3 bases; junction bases not matched to a gene: 3. Germline assignment: CDR1 SGHTA and CDR2 FQGNSA. The CDR3 consists of 15 residues. The CDR3 sequence is CASSSGLAGNYEQYF. CDR3 sequence (DNA): TGTGCCAGCAGCTCGGGACTAGCGGGAAACTACGAGCAGTACTTC.

The chain employs TRBV19 and TRBJ2-1; TRBD2 matches at 8 bases. After removal of 5 bases from V and 3 bases from J, the junction contained 6 bases not matched to a gene. This CDR3 comprises 15 residues. Germline V CDR1 and CDR2: LNHDA, SQIVND (reference sequence). The chain's CDR3 is CASSPQTSDYNEQFF. Here the CDR3 DNA reads TGTGCCAGTAGTCCACAGACTAGCGACTACAATGAGCAGTTCTTC.

The genes are TRBV18 and TRBJ2-7, with a tentative D call TRBD2 (5 bases). V was trimmed by 3 bases and J by 1 base, leaving 10 bases between them. This CDR3 has 14 residues. Germline-derived CDR1 and CDR2 are KGHSH and LQKENI. CDR3 bases: TGTGCCAGCTCACCGGGGAGCGGTTCCTACGAGCAGTACTTC. Its protein product is CASSPGSGSYEQYF.

This clone was counted between two and nine times. The chain recombines TRBV5-1 with TRBJ2-3; D is uncertain. Germline assignment: CDR1 SGHRS and CDR2 YFSETQ. Trimming took off 4 bases at V and 0 bases at J, with 6 bases between the two ends. This CDR3 is 13 amino acids long. In DNA form, the CDR3 reads TGCGCCAGCAGCCCGACTAGCACAGATACGCAGTATTTT. It encodes CASSPTSTDTQYF.

This chain links TRBV27 with TRBJ2-6; 8 bases align to TRBD2. Unmatched junction bases numbered 22, after V lost 5 bases and J lost 4 bases. The CDR3 length is 21 residues. Germline values: CDR1 MNHEY, CDR2 SMNVEV (reference sequence). The CDR3 reads CASSLRGGDYAKLPGANVLTF. CDR3 nucleotide sequence: TGTGCCAGCAGTCTCCGGGGGGGGGACTACGCCAAGTTGCCGGGGGCCAACGTCCTGACTTTC.

The genes are TRBV7-9 and TRBJ2-6, with 7 bases lining up with TRBD1. Germline CDR1 is SEHNR and CDR2 is FQNEAQ (reference sequence). CDR3 length equals 17 residues. The V and J ends lost 1 base and 0 bases, in that order; junction bases with no gene match: 3. The chain's CDR3 is CASSLEGQFSGANVLTF. The CDR3 nucleotides are TGTGCCAGCAGCTTAGAGGGACAGTTCTCTGGGGCCAACGTCCTGACTTTC.

The CDR3 here is CASSLQGPGANVLTF. The CDR3 coding sequence is TGTGCCAGCAGTTTACAGGGTCCCGGGGCCAACGTCCTGACTTTC. V gene TRBV6-5 combines with J gene TRBJ2-6, with D perhaps TRBD1 (6 bases). Germline V lookup: CDR1 MNHEY, CDR2 SVGAGI. The CDR3 is made up of 15 amino acids. V gave up 4 bases and J gave up 4 bases, with 11 bases separating them.

V is TRBV5-1 and J is TRBJ2-7; tentatively, D is TRBD1 (6 bases). This CDR3 has 15 residues. CDR1 is SGHRS and CDR2 is YFSETQ in the germline V gene. The V end lost 0 bases, the J end lost 6 bases, and 16 bases lay between the germline ends. This CDR3 is CASSLGPTGTGEQYF. For the CDR3, the DNA is TGCGCCAGCAGCTTGGGACCTACAGGGACCGGCGAGCAGTACTTC.

The V call is TRBV5-1, the J call TRBJ1-1, with no clear D. The germline V gene has CDR1 SGHRS and CDR2 YFSETQ. V lost 4 bases, J lost 8 bases, and 12 bases lay in between. The CDR3 length is 12 residues. Written as DNA, the CDR3 is TGCGCCAGCAGCCTGAGGGAAACCGAAGCTTTCTTT. Translation: CASSLRETEAFF.

The rearrangement joins TRBV2 to TRBJ1-5; a weak D match, TRBD1 (5 bases). The CDR3 has 14 amino acids. Looked up from germline, CDR1 is SNHLY and CDR2 is FYNNEI. Trimming took 11 bases from V and 7 from J, leaving 21 bases between them. The CDR3 spells CAADRGGVGQPQHF. The CDR3, as DNA: TGTGCCGCGGACCGTGGGGGGGTCGGGCAGCCCCAGCATTTT.

The chain carries TRBV9 and TRBJ2-2; 10 positions match TRBD2. The CDR3 consists of 15 residues. Germline assignment: CDR1 SGDLS and CDR2 YYNGEE. V gave up 4 bases and J gave up 6 bases; unmatched junction bases: 6. CDR3 bases: TGTGCCAGCAGCCCTAGCGGGAGTAAGGCCGGGGAGCTGTTTTTT. It is translated as CASSPSGSKAGELFF.

This sequence joins TRBV7-2 and TRBJ2-7; 13 bases line up with TRBD2. CDR1 and CDR2 (germline): SGHTA, FQGNSA. This CDR3 region has 15 residues. The ends lost 4 bases at V and 4 bases at J; junction bases unmatched: 4. CDR3 in amino acids: CASSSGLAGAYEQYF. CDR3 bases: TGTGCCAGCAGCTCCGGACTAGCGGGGGCGTACGAGCAGTACTTC.

This clone was seen once. The chain uses TRBV28 and TRBJ2-1, with 14 bases aligning to TRBD2. V was clipped by 5 bases and J by 9 bases; unmatched bases: 9. CDR3 length: 16 residues. Germline V gene sequence: CDR1 MDHEN, CDR2 SYDVKM. The CDR3 sequence: CASSPALGLAGAEQFF. Here the CDR3 DNA reads TGTGCCAGCAGTCCAGCTCTGGGACTAGCGGGAGCTGAGCAGTTCTTC. Filled out from reference TRBV28 and TRBJ2-1, the complete variable domain reads DVKVTQSSRYLVKRTGEKVFLECVQDMDHENMFWYRQDPGLGLRLIYFSYDVKMKEKGDIPEGYSVSREKKERFSLILESASTNQTSMYLCASSPALGLAGAEQFFGPGTRLTVL.

The count of this clone is one. The genes are TRBV27 and TRBJ2-5, with D possibly being TRBD2 (6 bases). V dropped 6 bases and J dropped 0 bases, with 20 bases sitting between them. The CDR3 spans 17 residues. Germline values: CDR1 MNHEY, CDR2 SMNVEV (reference sequence). CDR3 nucleotide sequence: TGTGCCAGCAGCTCATACTACGGGGGTAATTACCAAGAGACCCAGTACTTC. As protein: CASSSYYGGNYQETQYF.

This clone was seen only once. The chain joins TRBV4-1 to TRBJ2-7; D might be TRBD1 (5 bases). Between the trimmed V and J ends, which lost 0 bases and 4 bases, there was a span of 19 bases. Looked up from germline, CDR1 is MGHRA and CDR2 is YSYEKL. The CDR3 length is 17 residues. The CDR3 DNA reads as TGCGCCAGCAGCCAAGATCAGGACCGAAGGGGTCTATACGAGCAGTACTTC. This translates into CASSQDQDRRGLYEQYF.

J is TRBJ1-1 and V is TRBV5-5; TRBD1 might be the D (6 bases). The CDR3 has 15 residues. Trimming removed 4 bases from V and 5 bases from J, with 18 bases in between. Germline CDR1 is SGHKS and CDR2 is YYEKEE (reference sequence). The chain's CDR3 is CASSQDGGLGTEAFF. The CDR3 DNA sequence: TGTGCCAGCAGCCAAGATGGGGGCCTGGGAACTGAAGCTTTCTTT.

This clone was picked up one time. CDR3 loop: CASSEREGLNEQYF. The CDR3 DNA sequence: TGTGCCAGCAGTGAGAGGGAGGGCCTCAACGAGCAGTACTTC. The genes are TRBV2 and TRBJ2-7; 7 bases fit TRBD2. The CDR3 loop spans 14 amino acids. The V segment lost 3 bases and the J segment 5 bases; nucleotides outside the gene matches: 7. The germline V gene has CDR1 SNHLY and CDR2 FYNNEI. The whole variable domain, remainder taken from reference TRBV2 and TRBJ2-7, is EPEVTQTPSHQVTQMGQEVILRCVPISNHLYFYWYRQILGQKVEFLVSFYNNEISEKSEIFDDQFSVERPDGSNFTLKIRSTKLEDSAMYFCASSEREGLNEQYFGPGTRLTVT.

The rearrangement joins TRBV6-6 to TRBJ2-7, with 9 bases matching TRBD1. Germline V gene data show CDR1 as MNHNY and CDR2 as SVGAGI (reference sequence). Trimming removed 8 bases from V and 3 bases from J; junction bases left unmatched: 8. This CDR3 region has 14 residues. The DNA for the CDR3 is TGTGCCAGCCGGACGGGACAGGGATTCTACGAGCAGTACTTC. This translates into CASRTGQGFYEQYF.

For this clone: The CDR3 ends on some other residue instead of the conserved phenylalanine or tryptophan, so this is likely a read error. The DNA is left out, because the CDR3 cannot be placed on it with certainty; the CDR3 is given as TCRdb lists it. The J gene is TRBJ2-7, the V gene TRBV5-6; the DNA was not used to check the table's D call, TRBD1. The CDR3 sequence runs 14 residues, both termini included. Germline V lookup: CDR1 SGHDT, CDR2 YYEEEE. CDR3 loop: CASSSRGRGQRETI.

In regard to this clone: The junction departs from germline at one end; a sequencing error may be responsible. V usage is TRBV4-3 and J usage is TRBJ1-1; the match to TRBD1 covers 8 bases. Per germline, CDR1 LGHNA and CDR2 YSLEER. The CDR3 spans 13 residues. CDR3 nucleotide sequence: TGCGCCAGCAGCCAGAAGTCCGGGACAGGACCGTTCTTC. Residues: CASSQKSGTGPFF.

The chain recombines TRBV7-2 with TRBJ2-1; weak D call: TRBD2 (6 bases). V dropped 0 bases and J dropped 6 bases, with 12 bases sitting between them. This CDR3 is built from 15 residues. The germline CDR1 and CDR2 sequences are SGHTA and FQGNSA. CDR3 protein: CASSLAGLASNEQFF. The CDR3 DNA sequence: TGTGCCAGCAGCTTAGCGGGCCTAGCGAGCAATGAGCAGTTCTTC. Full variable domain (rest looked up from reference TRBV7-2 and TRBJ2-1): GAGVSQSPSNKVTEKGKDVELRCDPISGHTALYWYRQSLGQGLEFLIYFQGNSAPDKSGLPSDRFSAERTGGSVSTLTIQRTQQEDSAVYLCASSLAGLASNEQFFGPGTRLTVL.

The J gene is TRBJ1-5, the V gene TRBV2; D is unresolved. Germline V gene data show CDR1 as SNHLY and CDR2 as FYNNEI. The CDR3 extends over 15 amino acids. V dropped 7 bases and J dropped 2 bases, with 15 bases sitting between them. The CDR3 nucleotides read TGTGCCAGCACACCGGGTCGCTGGGGCAATCAGCCCCAGCATTTT. As protein: CASTPGRWGNQPQHF.

The CDR3 bases are TGTGCCAGCAGCTTTGGGGGGACTGGGGCCAACGTCCTGACTTTC. This sequence encodes CASSFGGTGANVLTF. This chain connects TRBV5-8 to TRBJ2-6, with D possibly TRBD2 on 6 matching bases. Germline CDR1 is SGHTS and CDR2 is YDEGEE. Trimming took off 2 bases at V and 2 bases at J, with 8 bases between the two ends. This CDR3 comprises 15 residues. Full variable domain (outside the CDR3, taken from reference TRBV5-8 and TRBJ2-6): EAGVTQSPTHLIKTRGQQATLRCSPISGHTSVYWYQQALGLGLQFLLWYDEGEERNRGNFPPRFSGRQFPNYSSELNVNALELEDSALYLCASSFGGTGANVLTFGAGSRLTVL.